This T cell receptor (beta chain) was retrieved from a study of T cell responses to AZD1222 COVID-19 vaccine. Turning to this clone: The antigen is unknown.

The study's findings and limits: Spike-specific TCR breadth and depth were elevated following two AZD1222 doses. Donors were chiefly white British, with a greater number of females, and clonal diversity was perhaps underestimated. Spike-spanning, vaccine-associated CD4 TCRs were dominant at 160-218 and 743-854.

This CDR3 has 11 residues. The V end lost 7 bases, the J end lost 11 bases, and 14 bases lay between the germline ends. CDR1 is MDHEN and CDR2 is SYDVKM in the germline V gene. TCRdb's copy holds only in-frame clones and misses some; the assay was immunoSEQ multiplex PCR. This table has 100,000 to 150,000 clones, more than 75% appearing once. This TCR derives from an adult who received the AZD1222 COVID-19 vaccine. The sample here was peripheral blood, taken 28 days after the second AZD1222 dose. The chain recombines TRBV28 with TRBJ1-2; D remains unclear. The CDR3 protein is CASTSAQEYTF. In DNA, the CDR3 is TGTGCCAGCACCTCCGCGCAGGAGTACACCTTC.